Reported below is one TCR beta chain. Its antigen is not known. The data are from a study of cytomegalovirus exposure and HLA in healthy donors. Study-level points and caveats: On later analysis, the bulk of CMV-associated TCR beta chains appeared to be HLA-restricted. The study reported that TCR beta sequences accurately predicted HLA-A and HLA-B alleles in most subjects. In an earlier analysis, productive rearrangement rates for most beta V segments clustered near 87% or 30%. A link between a missense DCLRE1C variant and TCR beta V- and J-gene trimming emerged from a later analysis.

The primer mix had 60 Vbeta and 13 Jbeta primers. The method was immunoSEQ multiplex PCR; TCRdb's version includes in-frame clones alone and lacks a portion of them. This repertoire shows roughly 200,000 clones, more than 85% found once; its top ten account for about 1%. Germline lookup yields CDR1 SGDLS and CDR2 YYNGEE. This CDR3 is built from 15 residues. V lost 0 bases to trimming and J lost 4 bases; unmatched junction nucleotides: 3. The clonotype comes from a woman aged 18-29 years in good health and CMV-seronegative. The V gene is TRBV9, the J gene TRBJ2-7; 11 bases are a match to TRBD2. Sequencing input: PBMCs. The CDR3 is CASSVGGTSGYEQYF. The CDR3 region has the DNA TGTGCCAGCAGCGTAGGGGGGACTAGCGGTTACGAGCAGTACTTC.